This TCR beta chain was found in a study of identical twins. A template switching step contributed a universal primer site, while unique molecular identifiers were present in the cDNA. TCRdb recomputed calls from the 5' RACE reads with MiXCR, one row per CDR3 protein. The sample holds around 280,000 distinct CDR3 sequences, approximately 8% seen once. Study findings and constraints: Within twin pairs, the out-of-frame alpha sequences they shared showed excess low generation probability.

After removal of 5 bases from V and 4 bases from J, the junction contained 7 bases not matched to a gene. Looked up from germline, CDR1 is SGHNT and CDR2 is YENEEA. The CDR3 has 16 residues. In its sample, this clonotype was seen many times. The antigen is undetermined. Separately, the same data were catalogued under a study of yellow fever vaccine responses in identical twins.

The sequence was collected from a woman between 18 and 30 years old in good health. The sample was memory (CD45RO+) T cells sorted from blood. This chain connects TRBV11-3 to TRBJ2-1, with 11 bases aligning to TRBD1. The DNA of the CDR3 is TGTGCCAGCAGCCCCGCGGGACAGGGGGGATACAATGAGCAGTTCTTC. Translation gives CASSPAGQGGYNEQFF.